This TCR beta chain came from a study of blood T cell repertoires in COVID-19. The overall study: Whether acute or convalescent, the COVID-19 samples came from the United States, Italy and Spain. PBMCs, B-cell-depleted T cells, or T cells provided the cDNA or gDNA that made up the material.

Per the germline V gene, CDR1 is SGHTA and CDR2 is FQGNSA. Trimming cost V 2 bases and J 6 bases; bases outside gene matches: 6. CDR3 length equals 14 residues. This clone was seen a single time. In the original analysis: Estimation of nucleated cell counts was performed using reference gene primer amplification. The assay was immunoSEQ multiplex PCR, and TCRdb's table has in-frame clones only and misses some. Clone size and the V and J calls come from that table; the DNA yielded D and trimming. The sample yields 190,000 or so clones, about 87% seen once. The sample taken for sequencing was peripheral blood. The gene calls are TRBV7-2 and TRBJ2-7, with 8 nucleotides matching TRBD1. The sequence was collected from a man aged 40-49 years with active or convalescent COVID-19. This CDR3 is CASSLSADRAEQYF. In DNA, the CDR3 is TGTGCCAGCAGCTTATCCGCGGACAGGGCCGAGCAGTACTTC.